The rows below give T cell receptor beta chains drawn from one sample of a study of OX40 agonist ivuxolimab in advanced cancers. TCRdb's table, derived via immunoSEQ multiplex PCR, lists solely in-frame clones and lacks some. The sample contains approximately 99,000 clones, 86% of which appear only once. The sample in question was CD4+ or CD8+ T cells sorted from blood, obtained in a trial of the OX40 agonist ivuxolimab. These receptors all stem from an adult with an advanced solid tumor such as melanoma, head and neck, liver or kidney cancer. CDR3s include the opening cysteine and the closing phenylalanine or tryptophan. A D gene is named only where the DNA matches it firmly. Clone size is stated in some rows and not others, as once, few, many or a class when expanded.

>TRBJ2-7|NA|NA|TRBV27
TGTGCCAGCGCGACTAGGGCAGACTACGAGCAGTACTTC
CASATRADYEQYF
>TRBJ2-7|NA|NA|TRBV2
TGTGCCAGCGGAAGATTGGAATCCTACGAGCAGTACTTC
CASGRLESYEQYF
>TRBJ2-1|NA|NA|TRBV27
TGTGCCAGCAGTCTAACGAATCCTAGTACGTGGAATGAGCAGTTCTTC
CASSLTNPSTWNEQFF
>TRBJ1-5|NA|NA|TRBV6-5
TGTGCCAGCAGTCCGGGGGGGGCCCATCAGCCCCAGCATTTT
CASSPGGAHQPQHF
>TRBJ2-3|NA|once|TRBV7-2
TGTGCCAGCAGGTCGATGACAGATACGCAGTATTTT
CASRSMTDTQYF
>TRBJ2-2|TRBD2|NA|TRBV2
TGTGCCAGCAAGCGGGAGACCACCGGGGAGCTGTTTTTT
CASKRETTGELFF
>TRBJ1-1|NA|NA|TRBV5-6
TGTGCCAGCAGCTTCGGTATAGGCAGGGAATCTCTGAACACTGAAGCTTTCTTT
CASSFGIGRESLNTEAFF
>TRBJ2-3|NA|NA|TRBV29-1
TGCAGCGTTGAGGATTGGGACCACGCCATTCTTGGGCAGTATTTT
CSVEDWDHAILGQYF
>TRBJ2-1|NA|few|TRBV19
TGTGCCAGTAGTACATACAATGAGCAGTTCTTC
CASSTYNEQFF
>TRBJ1-2|NA|NA|TRBV30
TGTGCCTGGAGTGTACACGGGTATGGCTACACCTTC
CAWSVHGYGYTF
>TRBJ1-2|NA|NA|TRBV9
TGTGCCAGCAGCGTGGGGGCAGAAGCTAACTATGGCTACACCTTC
CASSVGAEANYGYTF
>TRBJ1-1|TRBD1|once|TRBV7-9
TGTGCCAGCAGCGCCTCGGGACAGGGGGCCACTGAAGCTTTCTTT
CASSASGQGATEAFF
>TRBJ2-2|NA|NA|TRBV7-9
TGTGCCAGCAGCTCGTGGGGCACCGGGGAGCTGTTTTTT
CASSSWGTGELFF
>TRBJ2-7|NA|NA|TRBV29-1
TGCAGCGTTGGTCAGGTCGGCTACGAGCAGTACTTC
CSVGQVGYEQYF
>TRBJ2-1|TRBD2|NA|TRBV5-1
TGCGCCAGCAGCTTGGAACCGGGACTAGCGGGAGGGAGGGGCAATGAGCAGTTCTTC
CASSLEPGLAGGRGNEQFF
>TRBJ2-3|NA|NA|TRBV6-4
TGTGCCAGCAGTGCCCACAGGAGCACAGATACGCAGTATTTT
CASSAHRSTDTQYF
>TRBJ2-1|NA|NA|TRBV7-7
TGTGCTAGCAGCACCGGGACAAGCTCCTACAATGAGCAGTTCTTC
CASSTGTSSYNEQFF
>TRBJ2-7|NA|NA|TRBV6-1
TGTGCCAGCAGCCGGTCCTTTTACGAGCAGTACTTC
CASSRSFYEQYF
>TRBJ2-1|NA|NA|TRBV7-2
TGTGCCAGCAGCTCCCGCAGGACTCCGACCGAAAACAATGAGCAGTTCTTC
CASSSRRTPTENNEQFF
>TRBJ1-2|NA|NA|TRBV11-2
TGTGCCAGCAGCTTACGCCCCACAGGGTATGGCTACACCTTC
CASSLRPTGYGYTF
>TRBJ2-3|NA|NA|TRBV4-1
TGCGCCAGCAGCCAAGACCAGGGACAGAGCGGGGCAGATACGCAGTATTTT
CASSQDQGQSGADTQYF
>TRBJ2-1|TRBD2|NA|TRBV11-3
TGTGCCAGCAGCTTGGGGACTAGCGGGAGCAATGAGCAGTTCTTC
CASSLGTSGSNEQFF
>TRBJ2-3|NA|NA|TRBV4-2
TGTGCCAGCAGCCAAGTCCGGATCTCAGATATGGTCTCAGATACGCAGTATTTT
CASSQVRISDMVSDTQYF
>TRBJ1-4|NA|NA|TRBV18
TGTGCCAGCTCACCAGCCGCAACAAGACAGGAAAAACTGTTTTTT
CASSPAATRQEKLFF
>TRBJ2-5|TRBD1|NA|TRBV14
TGTGCCAGCAGCCAACCCCGCCGGGACAGGGTGGTAGGGGAGACCCAGTACTTC
CASSQPRRDRVVGETQYF
>TRBJ2-5|TRBD2|once|TRBV6-5
TGTGCCAGCAGCCTTAGCGGGGGTAATGAGGGGACCCAGTACTTC
CASSLSGGNEGTQYF
>TRBJ1-2|NA|once|TRBV29-1
TGCAGCGTTGATAGGGTTACGGGACTTTATGGCTACACCTTC
CSVDRVTGLYGYTF
>TRBJ1-5|NA|few|TRBV13
TGTGCCAGCAGCTTAGGGGCCGCGGGCAATCAGCCCCAGCATTTT
CASSLGAAGNQPQHF
>TRBJ2-2|TRBD2|NA|TRBV19
TGTGCCAGTAGTAGCGGGAGAGAGAACACCGGGGAGCTGTTTTTT
CASSSGRENTGELFF
>TRBJ2-1|TRBD2|NA|TRBV7-3
TGTGCCAGCAGCTTGACTAGCGCACCCAGCTCCTACAATGAGCAGTTCTTC
CASSLTSAPSSYNEQFF
>TRBJ2-7|NA|NA|TRBV11-2
TGTGCCAGCAGCTTGGTTCTAGCCGAGCAGTACTTC
CASSLVLAEQYF
>TRBJ1-4|NA|NA|TRBV25-1
TGTGCCAGCAGTGCGGGTAATGAAAAACTGTTTTTT
CASSAGNEKLFF
>TRBJ2-7|TRBD1|NA|TRBV7-2
TGTGCCAGCAGCCCAGGACAGGGGGGCACCTACGAGCAGTACTTC
CASSPGQGGTYEQYF
>TRBJ2-1|TRBD2|NA|TRBV7-9
TGTGCCAGCAGCTTGGCGGGAGGGCCCTCGAGATACAATGAGCAGTTCTTC
CASSLAGGPSRYNEQFF
>TRBJ2-3|NA|NA|TRBV30
TGTGCCTGGACCAACGAGAGGACGGCGACAGATACGCAGTATTTT
CAWTNERTATDTQYF
>TRBJ2-7|NA|NA|TRBV21-1
TGTGCCAGCAGCGTAACTAGCGCGTCTATCCCGTACGAGCAGTACTTC
CASSVTSASIPYEQYF
>TRBJ2-5|TRBD2|NA|TRBV4-1
TGCGCCAGCAGCCAAGAGCGACACCCGAAGCCGGAGCGGGGGGCTCGGGAGACCCAGTACTTC
CASSQERHPKPERGARETQYF
>TRBJ1-5|NA|once|TRBV7-2
TGTGCCAGCAGCCCCCTTGGTCCCGAGGATCAGCCCCAGCATTTT
CASSPLGPEDQPQHF
>TRBJ1-4|NA|NA|TRBV5-1
TGCGCCAGCAGCCCGCGGACCTTAGGGGATGAAAAACTGTTTTTT
CASSPRTLGDEKLFF
>TRBJ1-1|NA|NA|TRBV19
TGTGCCAGTAGTATAAGAAGGGTCGTCTGGACTGAAGCTTTCTTT
CASSIRRVVWTEAFF
>TRBJ1-2|NA|NA|TRBV6-1
TGTGCCAGCAGTGAAGTATCGGCAGGCTATGGCTACACCTTC
CASSEVSAGYGYTF
>TRBJ1-5|NA|NA|TRBV19
TGTGCCAGTAGGACCATGGGTGTTAGCAATCAGCCCCAGCATTTT
CASRTMGVSNQPQHF
>TRBJ2-7|TRBD2|NA|TRBV6-5
TGTGCCAGCAGTTACAGTCTAGCGGGAGCCTACGAGCAGTACTTC
CASSYSLAGAYEQYF
>TRBJ2-7|NA|NA|TRBV5-1
TGCGCCAGCAGACCGGGCTTCTCCTACGAGCAGTACTTC
CASRPGFSYEQYF
>TRBJ2-2|TRBD1|NA|TRBV5-4
TGTGCCAGCAGCTTGGTCCGGAGTTCCGACAGGGTGACCGGGGAGCTGTTTTTT
CASSLVRSSDRVTGELFF
>TRBJ2-1|NA|NA|TRBV6-5
TGTGCCAGCAGTTACGGGGCGGGGGCTAGCAATGAGCAGTTCTTC
CASSYGAGASNEQFF
>TRBJ2-1|TRBD2|NA|TRBV13
TGTGCCAGCAGCTCGAGGACTAGCGGGGCCCGGGAGCAGTTCTTC
CASSSRTSGAREQFF
>TRBJ1-2|NA|NA|TRBV7-9
TGTGCCAGCAGCTTGGTATCGAAAGATGGCTACACCTTC
CASSLVSKDGYTF
>TRBJ1-2|TRBD1|NA|TRBV6-1
TGTGCCAGCAGTGAGGGAAGGGGCAGGGGGGGCTATGGCTACACCTTC
CASSEGRGRGGYGYTF
>TRBJ2-7|TRBD2|NA|TRBV7-6
TGTGCCAGCAGCTTACAGGCGGGGGAACTCTACGAGCAGTACTTC
CASSLQAGELYEQYF
>TRBJ2-5|TRBD1|NA|TRBV10-3
TGTGCCATCAGTCCCACAGGGGACAAAGGGGAGACCCAGTACTTC
CAISPTGDKGETQYF
>TRBJ2-1|TRBD2|NA|TRBV7-3
TGTGCCAGCAGCCAAGGCGGGGGTAGCTCCTACAATGAGCAGTTCTTC
CASSQGGGSSYNEQFF
>TRBJ1-1|NA|NA|TRBV5-1
TGCGCCAGCAGCTTGGCCGGGACGAACACTGAAGCTTTCTTT
CASSLAGTNTEAFF
>TRBJ2-3|NA|NA|TRBV5-1
TGCGCCAGCAGTTACGAGAGGGCCACAGATACGCAGTATTTT
CASSYERATDTQYF
>TRBJ1-1|NA|NA|TRBV6-1
TGTGCCAGCAGTGAACTTGGACTGCAGCAAGCTTTCTTT
CASSELGLQQAFF
>TRBJ2-7|TRBD1|NA|TRBV4-2
TGTGCCAGCAGCCGCCTAAGGGAGGGACAGGGTGGCGAGCAGCACTTC
CASSRLREGQGGEQHF
>TRBJ2-3|NA|NA|TRBV6-1
TGTGCCAGCAGTGAACAGGGGAAGGCAGATACGCAGTATTTT
CASSEQGKADTQYF
>TRBJ2-3|NA|NA|TRBV27
TGTGCCAGCAGTTGGGGGCCCAGCACAGATACGCAGTATTTT
CASSWGPSTDTQYF
>TRBJ1-2|NA|NA|TRBV5-4
TGTGCCAGCAGAAAGGACAGCGGCTACACCTTC
CASRKDSGYTF
>TRBJ1-4|NA|NA|TRBV21-1
TGTGCCAGCAGCATCGGACAGGGATTTGGTGAAAAACTGTTTTTT
CASSIGQGFGEKLFF